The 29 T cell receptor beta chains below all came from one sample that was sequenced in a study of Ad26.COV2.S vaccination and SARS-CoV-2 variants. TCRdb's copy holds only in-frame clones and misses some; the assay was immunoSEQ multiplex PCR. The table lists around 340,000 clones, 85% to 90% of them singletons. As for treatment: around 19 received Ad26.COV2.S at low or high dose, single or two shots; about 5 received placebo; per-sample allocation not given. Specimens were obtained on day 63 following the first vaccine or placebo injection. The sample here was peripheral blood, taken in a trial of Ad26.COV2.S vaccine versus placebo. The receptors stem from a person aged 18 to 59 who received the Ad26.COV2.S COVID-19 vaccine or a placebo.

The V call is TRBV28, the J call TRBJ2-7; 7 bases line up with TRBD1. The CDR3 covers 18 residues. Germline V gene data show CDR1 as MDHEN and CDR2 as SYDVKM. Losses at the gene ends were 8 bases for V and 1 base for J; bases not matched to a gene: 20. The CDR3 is CASLAPTGRRASSYEQYF. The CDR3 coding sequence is TGTGCCAGCCTCGCGCCGACAGGGCGGCGTGCATCGTCCTACGAGCAGTACTTC.

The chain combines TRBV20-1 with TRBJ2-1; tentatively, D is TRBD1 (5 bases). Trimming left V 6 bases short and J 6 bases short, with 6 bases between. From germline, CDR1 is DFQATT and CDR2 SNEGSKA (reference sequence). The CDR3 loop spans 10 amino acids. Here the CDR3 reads CSARANEQFF. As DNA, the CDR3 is TGCAGTGCCAGGGCCAATGAGCAGTTCTTC.

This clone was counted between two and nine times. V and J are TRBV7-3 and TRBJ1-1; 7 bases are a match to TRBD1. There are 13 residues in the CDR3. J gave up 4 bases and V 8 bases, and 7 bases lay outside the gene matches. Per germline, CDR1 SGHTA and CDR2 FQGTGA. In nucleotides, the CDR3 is TGTGCCAGCGCGACAGGGCCAGGCACTGAAGCTTTCTTT. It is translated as CASATGPGTEAFF.

The CDR3 here is CASSPRTVETQYF. CDR3 bases: TGTGCCAGCAGTCCACGGACAGTGGAGACCCAGTACTTC. The chain joins TRBV28 to TRBJ2-5; D perhaps matches TRBD1 (6 bases). Trimming pared 5 bases from V and 5 bases from J, leaving 12 bases between. The CDR3 is 13 residues long. Germline CDR1 and CDR2: MDHEN and SYDVKM.

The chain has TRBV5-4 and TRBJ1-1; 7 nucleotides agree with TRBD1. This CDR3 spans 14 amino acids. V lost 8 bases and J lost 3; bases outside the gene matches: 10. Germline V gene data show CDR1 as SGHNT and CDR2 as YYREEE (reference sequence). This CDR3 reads CASRQGTGDTEAFF. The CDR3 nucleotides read TGTGCCAGTCGACAGGGCACGGGGGACACTGAAGCTTTCTTT.

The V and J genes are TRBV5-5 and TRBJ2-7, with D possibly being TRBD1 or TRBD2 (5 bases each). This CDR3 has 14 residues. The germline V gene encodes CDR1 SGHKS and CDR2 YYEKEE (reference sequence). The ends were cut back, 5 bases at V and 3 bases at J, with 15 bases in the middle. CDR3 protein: CASSTWDGSYEQYF. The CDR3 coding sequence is TGTGCCAGCAGTACGTGGGACGGAAGCTACGAGCAGTACTTC. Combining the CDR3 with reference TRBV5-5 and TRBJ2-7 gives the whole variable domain DAGVTQSPTHLIKTRGQQVTLRCSPISGHKSVSWYQQVLGQGPQFIFQYYEKEERGRGNFPDRFSARQFPNYSSELNVNALLLGDSALYLCASSTWDGSYEQYFGPGTRLTVT.

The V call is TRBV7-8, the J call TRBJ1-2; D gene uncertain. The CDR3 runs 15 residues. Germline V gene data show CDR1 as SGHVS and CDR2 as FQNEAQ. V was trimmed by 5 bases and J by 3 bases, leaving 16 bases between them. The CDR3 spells CASSPRPRGDYGYTF. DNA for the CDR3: TGTGCCAGCAGCCCGAGGCCCCGGGGTGACTATGGCTACACCTTC.

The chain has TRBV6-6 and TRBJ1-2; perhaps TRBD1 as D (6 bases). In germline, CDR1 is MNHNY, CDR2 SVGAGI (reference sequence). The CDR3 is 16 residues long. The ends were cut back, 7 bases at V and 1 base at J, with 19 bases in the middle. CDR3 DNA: TGTGCCAGCACCCAGCCAACAGGGCGTGGTAACTATGGCTACACCTTC. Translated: CASTQPTGRGNYGYTF.

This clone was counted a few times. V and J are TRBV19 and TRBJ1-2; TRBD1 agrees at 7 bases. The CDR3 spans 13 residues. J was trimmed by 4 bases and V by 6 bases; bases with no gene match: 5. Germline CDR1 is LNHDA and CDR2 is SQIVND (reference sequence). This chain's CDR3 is CASRRQGVYGYTF. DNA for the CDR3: TGTGCCAGTAGAAGACAGGGAGTCTATGGCTACACCTTC.

This CDR3 is CASSRGMDEQFF. In DNA form, the CDR3 reads TGTGCCAGCAGCCGGGGGATGGATGAGCAGTTCTTC. The chain employs TRBV9 and TRBJ2-1; TRBD2 might be the D (6 bases). V lost 4 bases, J lost 8 bases, and 10 bases lay in between. The CDR3 contains 12 residues. Looked up from germline, CDR1 is SGDLS and CDR2 is YYNGEE.

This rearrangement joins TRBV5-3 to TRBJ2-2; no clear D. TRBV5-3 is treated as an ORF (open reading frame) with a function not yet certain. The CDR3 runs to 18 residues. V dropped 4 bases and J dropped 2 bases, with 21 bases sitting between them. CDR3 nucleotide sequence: TGTGCCAGAAGCCTTCCCCGAGACGGAGAACTAAACACCGGGGAGCTGTTTTTT. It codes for CARSLPRDGELNTGELFF.

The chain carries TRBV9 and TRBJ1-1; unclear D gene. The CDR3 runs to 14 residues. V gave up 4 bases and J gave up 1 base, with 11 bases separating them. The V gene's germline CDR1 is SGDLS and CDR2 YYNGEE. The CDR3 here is CASSYSPGNTEAFF. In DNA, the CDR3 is TGTGCCAGCAGCTATTCCCCGGGGAACACTGAAGCTTTCTTT.

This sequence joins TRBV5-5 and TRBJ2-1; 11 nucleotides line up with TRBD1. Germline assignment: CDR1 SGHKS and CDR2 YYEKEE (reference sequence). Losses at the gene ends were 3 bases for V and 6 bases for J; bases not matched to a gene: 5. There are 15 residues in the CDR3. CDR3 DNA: TGTGCCAGCAGCTCTGGACAGGGGGCGTTCAATGAGCAGTTCTTC. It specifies CASSSGQGAFNEQFF. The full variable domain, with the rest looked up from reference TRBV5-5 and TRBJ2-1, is DAGVTQSPTHLIKTRGQQVTLRCSPISGHKSVSWYQQVLGQGPQFIFQYYEKEERGRGNFPDRFSARQFPNYSSELNVNALLLGDSALYLCASSSGQGAFNEQFFGPGTRLTVL.

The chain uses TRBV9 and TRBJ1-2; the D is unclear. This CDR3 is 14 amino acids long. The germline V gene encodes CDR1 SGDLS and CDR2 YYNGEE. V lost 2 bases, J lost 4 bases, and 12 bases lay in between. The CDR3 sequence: CASSVRQACYGYTF. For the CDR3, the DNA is TGTGCCAGCAGCGTCCGCCAGGCCTGCTATGGCTACACCTTC.

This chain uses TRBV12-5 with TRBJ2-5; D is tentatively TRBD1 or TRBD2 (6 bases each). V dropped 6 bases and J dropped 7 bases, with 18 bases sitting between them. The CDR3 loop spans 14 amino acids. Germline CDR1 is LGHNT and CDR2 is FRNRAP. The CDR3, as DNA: TGTGCTAGTGGACTGGACGGGGGCCGGGGGACCCAGTACTTC. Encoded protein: CASGLDGGRGTQYF.

CDR3 nucleotide sequence: TGTGCCAGCAGTTCCGGGGGGCCAGACACTGAAGCTTTCTTT. This encodes CASSSGGPDTEAFF. The chain has TRBV27 and TRBJ1-1, with D perhaps matching TRBD1 (6 bases). The CDR3 consists of 14 residues. The ends were cut back, 4 bases at V and 3 bases at J, with 12 bases in the middle. Germline V gives CDR1 MNHEY, CDR2 SMNVEV (reference sequence).

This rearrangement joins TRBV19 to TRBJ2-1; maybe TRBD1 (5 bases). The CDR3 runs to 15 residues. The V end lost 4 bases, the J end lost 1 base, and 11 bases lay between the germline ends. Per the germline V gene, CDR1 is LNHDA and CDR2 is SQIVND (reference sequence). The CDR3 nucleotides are TGTGCCAGTAGTACCTCCGGACATTCCTACAATGAGCAGTTCTTC. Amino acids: CASSTSGHSYNEQFF.

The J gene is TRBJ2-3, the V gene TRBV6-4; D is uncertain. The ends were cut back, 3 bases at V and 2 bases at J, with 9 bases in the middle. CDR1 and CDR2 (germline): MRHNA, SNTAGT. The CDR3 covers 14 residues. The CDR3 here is CASSEGPVTDTQYF. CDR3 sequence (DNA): TGTGCCAGCAGTGAAGGGCCAGTCACAGATACGCAGTATTTT.

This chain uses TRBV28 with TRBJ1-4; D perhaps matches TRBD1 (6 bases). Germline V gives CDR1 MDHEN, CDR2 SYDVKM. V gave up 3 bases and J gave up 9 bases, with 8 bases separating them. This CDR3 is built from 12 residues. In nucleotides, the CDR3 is TGTGCCAGCAGTTTGAGGGGGAAAAAACTGTTTTTT. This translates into CASSLRGKKLFF.

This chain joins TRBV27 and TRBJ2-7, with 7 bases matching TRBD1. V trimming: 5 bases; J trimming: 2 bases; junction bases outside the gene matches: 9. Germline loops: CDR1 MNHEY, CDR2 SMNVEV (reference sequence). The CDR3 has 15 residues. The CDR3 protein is CASSTRQGPTYEQYF. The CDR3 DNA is TGTGCCAGCAGTACCCGACAGGGACCAACCTACGAGCAGTACTTC.

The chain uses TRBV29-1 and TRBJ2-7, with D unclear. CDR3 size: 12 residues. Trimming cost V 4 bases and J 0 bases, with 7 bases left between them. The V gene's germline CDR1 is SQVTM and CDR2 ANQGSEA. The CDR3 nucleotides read TGCAGCGTTGCGTGGAACTCCTACGAGCAGTACTTC. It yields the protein CSVAWNSYEQYF.

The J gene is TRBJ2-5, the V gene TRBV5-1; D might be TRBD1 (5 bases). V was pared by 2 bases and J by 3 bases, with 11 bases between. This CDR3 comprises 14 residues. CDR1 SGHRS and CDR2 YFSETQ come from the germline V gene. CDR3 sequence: CASSLRTREETQYF. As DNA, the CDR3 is TGCGCCAGCAGCTTAAGGACACGCGAAGAGACCCAGTACTTC.

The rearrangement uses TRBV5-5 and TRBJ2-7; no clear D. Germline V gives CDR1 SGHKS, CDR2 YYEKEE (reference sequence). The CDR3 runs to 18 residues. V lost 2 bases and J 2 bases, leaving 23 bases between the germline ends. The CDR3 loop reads CASSFRFSAAGLTYEQYF. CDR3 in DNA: TGTGCCAGCAGCTTTCGCTTCTCGGCCGCAGGTTTGACCTACGAGCAGTACTTC.

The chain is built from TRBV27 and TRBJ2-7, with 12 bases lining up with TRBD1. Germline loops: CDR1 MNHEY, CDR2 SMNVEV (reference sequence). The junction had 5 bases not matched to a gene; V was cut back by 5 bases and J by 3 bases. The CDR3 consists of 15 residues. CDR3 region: CASSTGTGGFYEQYF. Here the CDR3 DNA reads TGTGCCAGCAGTACCGGGACAGGGGGCTTCTACGAGCAGTACTTC.

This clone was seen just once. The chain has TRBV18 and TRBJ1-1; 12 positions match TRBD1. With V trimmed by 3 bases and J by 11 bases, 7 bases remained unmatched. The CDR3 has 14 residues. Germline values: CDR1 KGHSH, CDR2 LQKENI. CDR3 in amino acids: CASSPPGQGASAFF. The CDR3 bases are TGTGCCAGCTCACCTCCGGGACAGGGGGCCAGTGCTTTCTTT.

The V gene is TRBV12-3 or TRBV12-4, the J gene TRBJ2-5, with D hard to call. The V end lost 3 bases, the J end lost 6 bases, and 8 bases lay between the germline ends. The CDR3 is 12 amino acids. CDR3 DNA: TGTGCCAGCAGTTTGGACGGTCAGACCCAGTACTTC. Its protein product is CASSLDGQTQYF.

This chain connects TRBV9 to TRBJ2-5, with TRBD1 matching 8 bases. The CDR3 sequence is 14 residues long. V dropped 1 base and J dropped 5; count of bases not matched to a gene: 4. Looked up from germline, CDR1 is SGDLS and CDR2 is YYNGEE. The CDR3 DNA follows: TGTGCCAGCAGCGTATCAGGGGGCAGGGAGACCCAGTACTTC. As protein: CASSVSGGRETQYF. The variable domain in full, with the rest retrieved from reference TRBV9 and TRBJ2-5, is DSGVTQTPKHLITATGQRVTLRCSPRSGDLSVYWYQQSLDQGLQFLIQYYNGEERAKGNILERFSAQQFPDLHSELNLSSLELGDSALYFCASSVSGGRETQYFGPGTRLLVL.

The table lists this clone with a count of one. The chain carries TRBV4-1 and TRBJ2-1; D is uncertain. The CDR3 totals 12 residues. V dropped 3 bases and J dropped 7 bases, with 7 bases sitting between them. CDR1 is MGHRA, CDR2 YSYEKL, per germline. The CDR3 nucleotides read TGCGCCAGCAGCCACACCAGGAATGAGCAGTTCTTC. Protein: CASSHTRNEQFF.

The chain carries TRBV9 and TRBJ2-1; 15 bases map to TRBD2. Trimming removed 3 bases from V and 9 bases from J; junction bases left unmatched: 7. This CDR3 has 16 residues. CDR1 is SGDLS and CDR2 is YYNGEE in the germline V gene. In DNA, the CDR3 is TGTGCCAGCAGCGCTGGACTAGCGGGAGGGCCTGTTGAGCAGTTCTTC. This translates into CASSAGLAGGPVEQFF. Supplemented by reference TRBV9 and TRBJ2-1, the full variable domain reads DSGVTQTPKHLITATGQRVTLRCSPRSGDLSVYWYQQSLDQGLQFLIQYYNGEERAKGNILERFSAQQFPDLHSELNLSSLELGDSALYFCASSAGLAGGPVEQFFGPGTRLTVL.